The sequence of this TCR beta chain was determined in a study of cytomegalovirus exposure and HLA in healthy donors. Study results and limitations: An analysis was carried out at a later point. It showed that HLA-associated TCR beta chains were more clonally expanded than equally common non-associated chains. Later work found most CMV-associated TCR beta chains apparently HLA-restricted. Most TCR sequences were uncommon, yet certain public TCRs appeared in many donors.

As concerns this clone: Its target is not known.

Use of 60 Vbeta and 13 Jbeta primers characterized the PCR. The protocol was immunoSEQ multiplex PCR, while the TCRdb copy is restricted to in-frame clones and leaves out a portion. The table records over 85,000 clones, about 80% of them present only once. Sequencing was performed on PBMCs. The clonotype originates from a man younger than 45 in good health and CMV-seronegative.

DNA for the CDR3: TGTGCCAGCAGTCCGCGGGGAAGCGGGAGGTCCTACGAGCAGTACGTC. As protein: CASSPRGSGRSYEQYV. The V and J genes are TRBV27 and TRBJ2-7; 9 nucleotides agree with TRBD2. Germline CDR1 MNHEY, CDR2 SMNVEV (reference sequence). The CDR3 length is 16 residues. The trim removed 5 bases at V and 1 base at J, leaving 9 bases unmatched.